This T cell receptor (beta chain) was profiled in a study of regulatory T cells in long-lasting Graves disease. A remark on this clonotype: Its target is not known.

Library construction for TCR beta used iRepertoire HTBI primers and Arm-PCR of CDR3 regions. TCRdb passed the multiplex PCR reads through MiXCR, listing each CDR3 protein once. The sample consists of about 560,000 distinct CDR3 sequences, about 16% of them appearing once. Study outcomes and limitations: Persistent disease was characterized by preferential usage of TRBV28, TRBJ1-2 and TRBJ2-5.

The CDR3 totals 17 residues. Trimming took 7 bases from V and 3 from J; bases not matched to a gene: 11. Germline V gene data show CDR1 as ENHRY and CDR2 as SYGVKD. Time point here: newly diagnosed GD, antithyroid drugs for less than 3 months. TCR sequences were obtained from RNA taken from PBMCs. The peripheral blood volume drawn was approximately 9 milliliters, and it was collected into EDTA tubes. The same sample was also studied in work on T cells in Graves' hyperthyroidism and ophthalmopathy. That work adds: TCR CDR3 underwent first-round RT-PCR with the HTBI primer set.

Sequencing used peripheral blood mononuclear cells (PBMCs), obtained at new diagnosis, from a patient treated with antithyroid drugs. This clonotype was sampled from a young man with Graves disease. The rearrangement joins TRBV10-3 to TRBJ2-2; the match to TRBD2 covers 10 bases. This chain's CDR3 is CAIMMTSGPRDTGELFF. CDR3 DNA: TGTGCCATCATGATGACTAGCGGGCCTCGAGACACCGGGGAGCTGTTTTTT.